A selection of T cell receptor beta chains follows, all from one sample in a study of early T cells in non-severe SARS-CoV-2 infection. TCRdb redid the calling of the 5' RACE reads with MiXCR, one entry per CDR3 protein. The sample consists of roughly 77,000 distinct CDR3 sequences, roughly 12% of them appearing once. The sequenced sample consisted of whole blood. These receptors were taken from an adult who was a healthcare worker with PCR-confirmed SARS-CoV-2 infection or an uninfected control (not recorded which). Both conserved end residues are part of each CDR3. The order of the fields is J gene, clone size, V gene, D gene, CDR3 DNA, CDR3 protein. D genes are given only for firm matches. Size is omitted from some rows. Given values are once, few, many or a class for expanded clones.

j_gene: TRBJ2-1; abundance: NA; v_gene: TRBV25-1; d_gene: NA; CDR3nt: TGTGCCAGCAGGTCGGGGGCAATCAATGAGCAGTTCTTC; CDR3aa: CASRSGAINEQFF
j_gene: TRBJ2-7; abundance: few; v_gene: TRBV3-1; d_gene: NA; CDR3nt: TGTGCCAGCAGCCCGGACGAAAGGGGCTACGAGCAGTACTTC; CDR3aa: CASSPDERGYEQYF
j_gene: TRBJ2-1; abundance: NA; v_gene: TRBV14; d_gene: TRBD2; CDR3nt: TGTGCCAGCAGCCAAGATGAGACTAGCGGGAGCAATCGGTATGAGCAGTTCTTC; CDR3aa: CASSQDETSGSNRYEQFF
j_gene: TRBJ1-6; abundance: NA; v_gene: TRBV6-5; d_gene: NA; CDR3nt: TGTGCCAGCAGTCGCCTGAGCAGACGGAATAATTCACCCCTCCACTTT; CDR3aa: CASSRLSRRNNSPLHF
j_gene: TRBJ1-2; abundance: few; v_gene: TRBV5-1; d_gene: NA; CDR3nt: TGCGCCAGCAGCTCGTTACCGGCCGGTGCTAACTATGGCTACACCTTC; CDR3aa: CASSSLPAGANYGYTF
j_gene: TRBJ2-1; abundance: NA; v_gene: TRBV11-2; d_gene: TRBD2; CDR3nt: TGTGCCAGCAGCCCGTTCACGGGAGGCTACAATGAGCAGTTCTTC; CDR3aa: CASSPFTGGYNEQFF
j_gene: TRBJ1-1; abundance: few; v_gene: TRBV5-6; d_gene: NA; CDR3nt: TGTGCCAGCAGCTTCCGCCGGAGGTTTACTGAAGCTTTCTTT; CDR3aa: CASSFRRRFTEAFF
j_gene: TRBJ2-2; abundance: few; v_gene: TRBV11-2; d_gene: NA; CDR3nt: TGTGCCAGCAGCTCAGTCAAGGGGGAAACCGGGGAGCTGTTTTTT; CDR3aa: CASSSVKGETGELFF
j_gene: TRBJ2-3; abundance: many; v_gene: TRBV9; d_gene: NA; CDR3nt: TGTGCCAGCAGCCCGACGACTAATATCTGGTCGGCAGATACGCAGTATTTT; CDR3aa: CASSPTTNIWSADTQYF
j_gene: TRBJ1-1; abundance: NA; v_gene: TRBV7-2; d_gene: NA; CDR3nt: TGTGCCAGTAATCCGCGGGGGGGCGAAGCTTTCTTT; CDR3aa: CASNPRGGEAFF
j_gene: TRBJ2-1; abundance: many; v_gene: TRBV19; d_gene: TRBD2; CDR3nt: TGTGCCAGTAGTATTACGGGGGGAGAGTCCTACAATGAGCAGTTCTTC; CDR3aa: CASSITGGESYNEQFF
j_gene: TRBJ2-7; abundance: NA; v_gene: TRBV3-1; d_gene: NA; CDR3nt: TGTGCCAGCAGCCAAGCCGGCCAACTTACTGGGTCCTACGAGCAGTACTTC; CDR3aa: CASSQAGQLTGSYEQYF
j_gene: TRBJ2-3; abundance: few; v_gene: TRBV3-1; d_gene: NA; CDR3nt: TGTGCCAGCAGCCAAGGTTGGTTCCAGTATTTT; CDR3aa: CASSQGWFQYF
j_gene: TRBJ2-1; abundance: few; v_gene: TRBV29-1; d_gene: NA; CDR3nt: TGCAGCGTTGAAGAAAAGATAGGGGAGCAGTTCTTC; CDR3aa: CSVEEKIGEQFF
j_gene: TRBJ2-3; abundance: few; v_gene: TRBV30; d_gene: NA; CDR3nt: TGTGCCAGTTTTAGCACAGATACGCAGTATTTT; CDR3aa: CASFSTDTQYF
j_gene: TRBJ2-1; abundance: NA; v_gene: TRBV10-2; d_gene: NA; CDR3nt: TGCGCCAGCAGTGACCAGTTGGTATCCAATGAGCAGTTCTTC; CDR3aa: CASSDQLVSNEQFF
j_gene: TRBJ2-7; abundance: NA; v_gene: TRBV29-1; d_gene: TRBD1; CDR3nt: TGCAGCGTAGGTCCGGGACAGGGGACCGAGCAGTACTTC; CDR3aa: CSVGPGQGTEQYF
j_gene: TRBJ1-6; abundance: NA; v_gene: TRBV19; d_gene: NA; CDR3nt: TGTGCCAGTCGGCCGAGCTCCTATAATTCACCCCTCCACTTT; CDR3aa: CASRPSSYNSPLHF
j_gene: TRBJ2-7; abundance: few; v_gene: TRBV6-6; d_gene: NA; CDR3nt: TGTGCCAGCAGGGCACAGGGTTCCCCCTACGAGCAGTACTTC; CDR3aa: CASRAQGSPYEQYF
j_gene: TRBJ2-7; abundance: many; v_gene: TRBV4-1; d_gene: NA; CDR3nt: TGCGCCAGCAGCCAAGCAGGGACGGACTACGAGCAGTACTTC; CDR3aa: CASSQAGTDYEQYF
j_gene: TRBJ2-1; abundance: many; v_gene: TRBV11-2; d_gene: TRBD1; CDR3nt: TGTGCCAGCAGCTTCGGCAGGGGGCAATATGAGCAGTTCTTC; CDR3aa: CASSFGRGQYEQFF
j_gene: TRBJ2-7; abundance: many; v_gene: TRBV24-1; d_gene: NA; CDR3nt: TGTGCCACCAGTGCCGGGACCCCACAAGGCGAGCAGTACTTC; CDR3aa: CATSAGTPQGEQYF
j_gene: TRBJ2-1; abundance: NA; v_gene: TRBV20-1; d_gene: TRBD2; CDR3nt: TGCAGTGCTAGAGACCCTCAGACTAGCGCTTACAATGAGCAGTTCTTC; CDR3aa: CSARDPQTSAYNEQFF
j_gene: TRBJ1-1; abundance: few; v_gene: TRBV2; d_gene: TRBD1; CDR3nt: TGTGCCAGCAGTCGCAGGGGGCTTGACACTGAAGCTTTCTTT; CDR3aa: CASSRRGLDTEAFF
j_gene: TRBJ2-1; abundance: NA; v_gene: TRBV7-3; d_gene: TRBD2; CDR3nt: TGTGCCAGCAGCTTAATCGGGGGGGCAGCCTACAATGAGCAGTTCTTC; CDR3aa: CASSLIGGAAYNEQFF
j_gene: TRBJ2-3; abundance: many; v_gene: TRBV6-5; d_gene: NA; CDR3nt: TGTGCCAGCAGATACCACGGCGGAGCCACCACAGATACGCAGTATTTT; CDR3aa: CASRYHGGATTDTQYF
j_gene: TRBJ2-3; abundance: NA; v_gene: TRBV20-1; d_gene: NA; CDR3nt: TGCAGTGCTTTGTGGGTCACAGATACGCAGTATTTT; CDR3aa: CSALWVTDTQYF
j_gene: TRBJ2-7; abundance: many; v_gene: TRBV20-1; d_gene: TRBD1; CDR3nt: TGCAGTGCCATCCGGGACAGAGAGCGCTACGAGCAGTACTTC; CDR3aa: CSAIRDRERYEQYF
j_gene: TRBJ2-7; abundance: NA; v_gene: TRBV6-5; d_gene: NA; CDR3nt: TGTGCCAGCAGTTTCTCCGGGACGAGCGCCTACGAGCAGTACTTC; CDR3aa: CASSFSGTSAYEQYF
j_gene: TRBJ1-2; abundance: few; v_gene: TRBV28; d_gene: TRBD1; CDR3nt: TGTGCCAGCAGTTATACGGGACAGGGGGCGTCCAACTATGGCTACACCTTC; CDR3aa: CASSYTGQGASNYGYTF
j_gene: TRBJ1-2; abundance: few; v_gene: TRBV28; d_gene: NA; CDR3nt: TGTGCCAGCAGGGTTGGCCAGGAGAAGCACTATGGCTACACCTTC; CDR3aa: CASRVGQEKHYGYTF
j_gene: TRBJ1-3; abundance: NA; v_gene: TRBV6-6; d_gene: TRBD1; CDR3nt: TGTGCCAGCAGTTACTTGATACAGGGGGCTGGAAACACCATATATTTT; CDR3aa: CASSYLIQGAGNTIYF
j_gene: TRBJ2-3; abundance: NA; v_gene: TRBV7-9; d_gene: TRBD1; CDR3nt: TGTGCCAGCAGCTTACCACAGGGGATCCACACAGATACGCAGTATTTT; CDR3aa: CASSLPQGIHTDTQYF
j_gene: TRBJ2-7; abundance: few; v_gene: TRBV10-3; d_gene: NA; CDR3nt: TGTGCCATCACTACCGCTAGCTCCTACGAGCAGTACTTC; CDR3aa: CAITTASSYEQYF
j_gene: TRBJ2-2; abundance: few; v_gene: TRBV6-2/TRBV6-3; d_gene: NA; CDR3nt: TGTGCCAGCAGCCGCGAGGGACTTAGGACCGGGGAGCTGTTTTTT; CDR3aa: CASSREGLRTGELFF
j_gene: TRBJ2-1; abundance: few; v_gene: TRBV5-1; d_gene: NA; CDR3nt: TGCGCCAGCGGGGGGGCTATCTATCGCGATGAGCAGTTCTTC; CDR3aa: CASGGAIYRDEQFF
j_gene: TRBJ2-1; abundance: few; v_gene: TRBV29-1; d_gene: NA; CDR3nt: TGCAGCGTTGAGCGGATACCCTACAATGAGCAGTTCTTC; CDR3aa: CSVERIPYNEQFF
j_gene: TRBJ2-2; abundance: NA; v_gene: TRBV19; d_gene: TRBD1; CDR3nt: TGTGCCAGTAGTGGCGGGACAGGGGGGACATTACCCGGGGAGCTGTTTTTT; CDR3aa: CASSGGTGGTLPGELFF
j_gene: TRBJ2-2; abundance: NA; v_gene: TRBV12-3/TRBV12-4; d_gene: NA; CDR3nt: TGTGCCAGCAGTTTAAGGGACCCTGAGACCACCGGGGAGCTGTTTTTT; CDR3aa: CASSLRDPETTGELFF
j_gene: TRBJ1-6; abundance: medium-sized; v_gene: TRBV6-2/TRBV6-3; d_gene: NA; CDR3nt: TGTGCCAGCAGTCCCCTAATGGCTGCTGAGTTGGCCCTCCACTTT; CDR3aa: CASSPLMAAELALHF
j_gene: TRBJ2-4; abundance: many; v_gene: TRBV6-1; d_gene: NA; CDR3nt: TGTGCCAGCAGTGGAGGGGGAGCCAAAAACATTCAGTACTTC; CDR3aa: CASSGGGAKNIQYF
j_gene: TRBJ2-7; abundance: few; v_gene: TRBV7-9; d_gene: NA; CDR3nt: TGTGCCAGCAGCCCCTCCTCGAGGGCCCCCTACGAGCAGTACTTC; CDR3aa: CASSPSSRAPYEQYF
j_gene: TRBJ2-1; abundance: few; v_gene: TRBV7-8; d_gene: TRBD2; CDR3nt: TGTGCCAGCAGCTGGGCGAGCAGGCGGGAGAAAGACAATGAGCAGTTCTTC; CDR3aa: CASSWASRREKDNEQFF
j_gene: TRBJ1-6; abundance: many; v_gene: TRBV4-1; d_gene: NA; CDR3nt: TGCGCCAGCAGCCAAGATCCCCACCCCAATAATTCACCCCTCCACTTT; CDR3aa: CASSQDPHPNNSPLHF
j_gene: TRBJ1-3; abundance: NA; v_gene: TRBV10-3; d_gene: NA; CDR3nt: TGTGCCATCAGTGTGTGGCAGGGACTCACTGGAAACACCATATATTTT; CDR3aa: CAISVWQGLTGNTIYF